This T cell receptor (beta chain) was identified in a study of T cells in Graves' hyperthyroidism and ophthalmopathy. Germline lookup yields CDR1 MNHNS and CDR2 SASEGT. V lost 7 bases, J lost 7 bases, and 7 bases stayed unmatched. CDR3 size: 14 residues. This clonotype was seen a handful of times. Amplified TCR beta CDR3 regions came from RNA transcripts. HTBI primers were the set used in a first-round RT-PCR of the TCR CDR3. TCRdb ran MiXCR on the multiplex PCR reads and lists one entry per CDR3 protein. This sample has roughly 260,000 distinct CDR3 sequences, with roughly 14% found just once. This clonotype was sampled from a woman between 40 and 50 years old with Graves' hyperthyroidism that later progressed to Graves' ophthalmopathy. The sample consisted of blood. This chain connects TRBV6-1 to TRBJ1-6; TRBD1 matches 7 bases. This CDR3 reads CASKGALLNSPLHF. The CDR3, as DNA: TGTGCCAGCAAGGGGGCGTTGTTGAATTCACCCCTCCACTTT.